This is a list of T cell receptor beta chains from one sample in a study of T-cell memory formation after mild COVID-19. TCRdb used MiXCR to reprocess the 5' RACE reads, holding one entry per CDR3 protein. Here the sample spans 400,000 to 500,000 distinct CDR3 sequences, about 24% being singletons. Input material: PBMCs or a T cell subset sorted from them (not recorded which). These TCRs come from an adult woman who had mild COVID-19 (a few samples of this study predate the infection). Cell type and time point are not known. Both conserved end residues are part of each CDR3.

j_call | v_call | cdr3_aa
TRBJ2-2 | TRBV7-2 | CASSPFSGSSTGELFF
TRBJ1-1 | TRBV19 | CASSIDLRRSTEAFF
TRBJ2-1 | TRBV20-1 | CSADPQAGTYNEQFF
TRBJ2-3 | TRBV6-5 | CASSYSGSSTDTQYF
TRBJ2-7 | TRBV7-2 | CASSSRRAYEQYF
TRBJ2-7 | TRBV7-9 | CASSLRTGMNEQCF
TRBJ1-1 | TRBV7-9 | CASTLTGAQWHPNTEAFF
TRBJ2-7 | TRBV2 | CASRADGTSGGYEQYF
TRBJ2-1 | TRBV4-1 | CASSPRIAGKGNEQFF
TRBJ2-7 | TRBV20-1 | CSASIQTLEQYF
TRBJ2-1 | TRBV7-7 | CASSQRLVPYNEQFF
TRBJ2-7 | TRBV20-1 | CSAFTGTSIYEQYF
TRBJ2-3 | TRBV6-2/TRBV6-3 | CASSYPTSGTFADTQYF
TRBJ2-3 | TRBV7-6 | CASSRPPGLLTDTQYF
TRBJ1-5 | TRBV12-3/TRBV12-4 | CASRLDIGNQPQHF
TRBJ2-7 | TRBV5-5 | CASSYIPDRTYEQYF
TRBJ1-2 | TRBV10-3 | CAISAGGDGYTF
TRBJ2-3 | TRBV5-1 | CASSSGQVGSTDTQYF
TRBJ1-2 | TRBV5-1 | CASSTTGIYGYTF
TRBJ2-7 | TRBV21-1 | CARASYEQYF
TRBJ2-5 | TRBV6-2/TRBV6-3 | CASSSSGLGAQYF
TRBJ2-5 | TRBV7-9 | CASSLDTRETQYF
TRBJ1-1 | TRBV2 | CASSEGPIQNTEAFF
TRBJ2-3 | TRBV11-2 | CASSLEATSGESTDTQYF
TRBJ2-7 | TRBV6-6 | CASSPKEEVSSYEQYF
TRBJ2-7 | TRBV5-1 | CASSLASVGAYEQYF
TRBJ1-5 | TRBV20-1 | CSARKPGHANQPQHF
TRBJ1-4 | TRBV6-2/TRBV6-3 | CASSYSTGKLFF
TRBJ2-7 | TRBV5-1 | CASSPEGAYEQYF
TRBJ1-1 | TRBV20-1 | CSARDRRGTEAFF
TRBJ1-1 | TRBV18 | CASSPVWGRNTEAFF
TRBJ2-7 | TRBV15 | CATSRVQNYEQYF
TRBJ2-7 | TRBV7-2 | CASSRAGGPSEQYF
TRBJ2-5 | TRBV29-1 | CSVVGTGETQYF
TRBJ2-3 | TRBV7-9 | CASEGQGAPDTQYF
TRBJ1-2 | TRBV7-2 | CASSAQQGSNYGYTF